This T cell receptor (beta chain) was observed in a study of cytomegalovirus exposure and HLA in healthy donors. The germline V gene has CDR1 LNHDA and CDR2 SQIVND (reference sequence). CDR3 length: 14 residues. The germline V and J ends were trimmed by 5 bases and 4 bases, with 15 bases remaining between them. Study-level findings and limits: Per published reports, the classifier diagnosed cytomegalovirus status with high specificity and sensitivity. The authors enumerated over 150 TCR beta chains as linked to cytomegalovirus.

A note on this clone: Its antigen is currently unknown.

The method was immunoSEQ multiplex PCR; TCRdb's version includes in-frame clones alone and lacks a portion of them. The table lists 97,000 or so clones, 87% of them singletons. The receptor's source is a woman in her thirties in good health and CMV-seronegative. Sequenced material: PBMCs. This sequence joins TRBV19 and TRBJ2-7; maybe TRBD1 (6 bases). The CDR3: CASSPQQGTYEQYF. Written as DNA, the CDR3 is TGTGCCAGTAGTCCACAACAGGGAACGTACGAGCAGTACTTC.